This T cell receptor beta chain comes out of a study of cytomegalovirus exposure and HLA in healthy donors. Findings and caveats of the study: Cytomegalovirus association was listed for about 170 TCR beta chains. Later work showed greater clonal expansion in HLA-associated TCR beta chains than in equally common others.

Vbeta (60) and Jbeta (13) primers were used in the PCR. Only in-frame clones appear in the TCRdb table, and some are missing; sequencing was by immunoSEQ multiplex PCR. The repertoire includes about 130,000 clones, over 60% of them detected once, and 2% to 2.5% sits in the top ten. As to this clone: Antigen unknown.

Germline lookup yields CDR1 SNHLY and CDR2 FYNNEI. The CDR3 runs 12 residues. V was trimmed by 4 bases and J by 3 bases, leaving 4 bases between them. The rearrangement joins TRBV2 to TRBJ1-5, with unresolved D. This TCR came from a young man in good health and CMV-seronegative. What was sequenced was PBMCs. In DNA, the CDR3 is TGTGCCAGCAGTGTATCCAATCAGCCCCAGCATTTT. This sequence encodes CASSVSNQPQHF.